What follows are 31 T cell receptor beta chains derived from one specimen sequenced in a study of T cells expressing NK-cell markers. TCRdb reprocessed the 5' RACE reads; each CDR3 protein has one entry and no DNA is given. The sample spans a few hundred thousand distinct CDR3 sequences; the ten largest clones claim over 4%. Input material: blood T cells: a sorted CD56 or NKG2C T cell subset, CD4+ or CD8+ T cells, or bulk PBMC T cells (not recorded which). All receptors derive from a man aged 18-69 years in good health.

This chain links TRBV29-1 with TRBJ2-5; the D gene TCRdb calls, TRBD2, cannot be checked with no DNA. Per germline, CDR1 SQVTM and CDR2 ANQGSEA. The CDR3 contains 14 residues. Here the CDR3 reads CSVEVAGYRETQYF. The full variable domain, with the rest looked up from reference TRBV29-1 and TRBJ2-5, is SAVISQKPSRDICQRGTSLTIQCQVDSQVTMMFWYRQQPGQSLTLIATANQGSEATYESGFVIDKFPISRPNLTFSTLTVSNMSPEDSSIYLCSVEVAGYRETQYFGPGTRLLVL.

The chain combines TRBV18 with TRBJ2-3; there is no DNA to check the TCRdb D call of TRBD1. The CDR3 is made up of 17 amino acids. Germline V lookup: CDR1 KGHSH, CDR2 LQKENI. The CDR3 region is CASSNGHISRGTDTQYF.

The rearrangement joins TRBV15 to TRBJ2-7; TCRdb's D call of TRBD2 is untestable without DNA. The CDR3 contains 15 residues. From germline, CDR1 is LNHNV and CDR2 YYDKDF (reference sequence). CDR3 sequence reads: CATSRDIRAPYEQYF.

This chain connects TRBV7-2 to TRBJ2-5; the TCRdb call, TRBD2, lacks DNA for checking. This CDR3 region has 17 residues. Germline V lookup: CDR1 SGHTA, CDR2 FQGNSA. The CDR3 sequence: CASSLVAGGNQQETQYF.

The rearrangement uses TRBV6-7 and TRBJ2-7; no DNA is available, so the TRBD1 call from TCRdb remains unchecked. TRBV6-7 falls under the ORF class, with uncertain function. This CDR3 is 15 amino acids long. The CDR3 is CASSYPRDPRYEQYF.

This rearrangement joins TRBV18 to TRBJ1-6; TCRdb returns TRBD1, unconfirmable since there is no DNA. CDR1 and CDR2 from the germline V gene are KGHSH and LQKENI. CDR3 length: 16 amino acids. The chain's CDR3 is CASSSGTALYNSPLHF.

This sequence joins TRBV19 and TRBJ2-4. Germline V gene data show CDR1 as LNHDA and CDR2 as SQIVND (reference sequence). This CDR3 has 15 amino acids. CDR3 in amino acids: CASTTDGLAKNIQYF.

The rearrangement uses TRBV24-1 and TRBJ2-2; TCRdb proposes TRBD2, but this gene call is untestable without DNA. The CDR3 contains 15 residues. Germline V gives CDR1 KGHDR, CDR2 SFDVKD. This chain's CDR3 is CATSGGLVDTGELFF.

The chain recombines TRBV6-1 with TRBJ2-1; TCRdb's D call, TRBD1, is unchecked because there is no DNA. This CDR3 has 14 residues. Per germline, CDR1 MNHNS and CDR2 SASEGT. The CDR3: CASRGPDRGNEQFF.

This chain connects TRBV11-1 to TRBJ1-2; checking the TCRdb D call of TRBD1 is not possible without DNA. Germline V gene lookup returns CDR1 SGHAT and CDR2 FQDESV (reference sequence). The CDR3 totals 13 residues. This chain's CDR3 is CASSRKGYDGYTF.

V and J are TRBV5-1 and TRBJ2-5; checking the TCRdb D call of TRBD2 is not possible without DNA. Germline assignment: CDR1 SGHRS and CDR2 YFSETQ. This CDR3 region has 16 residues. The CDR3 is CASSLVVAGGQETQYF.

This CDR3 reads CASSLSSSDSYEQFF. V usage is TRBV27 and J usage is TRBJ2-1. The CDR3 has 15 amino acids. In germline, CDR1 is MNHEY, CDR2 SMNVEV (reference sequence).

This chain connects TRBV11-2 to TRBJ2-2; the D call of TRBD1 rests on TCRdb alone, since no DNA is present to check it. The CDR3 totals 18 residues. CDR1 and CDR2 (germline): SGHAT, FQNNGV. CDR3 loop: CASSLGPGGGGYTGELFF.

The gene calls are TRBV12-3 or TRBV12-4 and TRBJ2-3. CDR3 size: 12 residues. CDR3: CACIRAVDTQYF.

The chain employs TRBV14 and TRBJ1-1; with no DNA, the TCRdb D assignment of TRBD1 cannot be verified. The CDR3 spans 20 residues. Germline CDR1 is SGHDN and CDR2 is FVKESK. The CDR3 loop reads CASSRSGGPGSFGKNTEAFF.

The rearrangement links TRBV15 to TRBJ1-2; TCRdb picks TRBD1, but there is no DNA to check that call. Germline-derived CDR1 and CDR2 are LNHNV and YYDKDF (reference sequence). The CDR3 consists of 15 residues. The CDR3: CATSRDWGGDYGYTF. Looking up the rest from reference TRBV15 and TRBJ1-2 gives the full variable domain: DAMVIQNPRYQVTQFGKPVTLSCSQTLNHNVMYWYQQKSSQAPKLLFHYYDKDFNNEADTPDNFQSRRPNTSFCFLDIRSPGLGDTAMYLCATSRDWGGDYGYTFGSGTRLTVV.

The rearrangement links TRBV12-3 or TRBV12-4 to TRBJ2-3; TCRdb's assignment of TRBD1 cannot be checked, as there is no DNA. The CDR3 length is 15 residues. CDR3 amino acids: CASQDLGTGVDTQYF.

This CDR3 reads CASSIGNRGLAKNIQYF. The genes are TRBV19 and TRBJ2-4; TCRdb gives TRBD1 as the D gene, but with no DNA this cannot be confirmed. CDR3 length equals 17 residues. Germline CDR1 and CDR2: LNHDA and SQIVND (reference sequence). Using reference TRBV19 and TRBJ2-4 for the parts outside the CDR3, the full variable domain is DGGITQSPKYLFRKEGQNVTLSCEQNLNHDAMYWYRQDPGQGLRLIYYSQIVNDFQKGDIAEGYSVSREKKESFPLTVTSAQKNPTAFYLCASSIGNRGLAKNIQYFGAGTRLSVL.

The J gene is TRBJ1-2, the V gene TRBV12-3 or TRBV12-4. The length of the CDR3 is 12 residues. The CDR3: CASSLSNYGYTF.

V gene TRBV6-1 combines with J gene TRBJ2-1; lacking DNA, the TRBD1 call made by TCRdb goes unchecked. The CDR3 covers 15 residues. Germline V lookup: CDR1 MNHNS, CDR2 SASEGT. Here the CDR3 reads CASSPATGAGNEQFF.

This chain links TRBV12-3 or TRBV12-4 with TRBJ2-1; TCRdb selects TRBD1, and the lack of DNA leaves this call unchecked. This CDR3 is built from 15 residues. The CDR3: CASSLSRDRNNEQFF.

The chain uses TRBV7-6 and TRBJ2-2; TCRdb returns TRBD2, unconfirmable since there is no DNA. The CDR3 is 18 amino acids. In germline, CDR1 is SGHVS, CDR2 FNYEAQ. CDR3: CASSVSGTSGGNTGELFF.

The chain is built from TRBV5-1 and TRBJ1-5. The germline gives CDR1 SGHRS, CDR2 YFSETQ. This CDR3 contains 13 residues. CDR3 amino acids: CASSTSPNQPQHF.

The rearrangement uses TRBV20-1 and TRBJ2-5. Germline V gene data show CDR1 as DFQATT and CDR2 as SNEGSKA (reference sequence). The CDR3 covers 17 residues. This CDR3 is CSARDRVGRHYQETQYF.

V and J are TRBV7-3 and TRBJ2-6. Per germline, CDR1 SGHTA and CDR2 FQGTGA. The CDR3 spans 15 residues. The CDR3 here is CASSLNPSGANVLTF. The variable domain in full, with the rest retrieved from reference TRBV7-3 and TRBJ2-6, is GAGVSQTPSNKVTEKGKYVELRCDPISGHTALYWYRQSLGQGPEFLIYFQGTGAADDSGLPNDRFFAVRPEGSVSTLKIQRTERGDSAVYLCASSLNPSGANVLTFGAGSRLTVL.

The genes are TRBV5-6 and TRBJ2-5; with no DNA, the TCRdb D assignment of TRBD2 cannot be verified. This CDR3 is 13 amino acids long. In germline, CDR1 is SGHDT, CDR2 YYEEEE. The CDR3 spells CASSTQGPQTQYF.

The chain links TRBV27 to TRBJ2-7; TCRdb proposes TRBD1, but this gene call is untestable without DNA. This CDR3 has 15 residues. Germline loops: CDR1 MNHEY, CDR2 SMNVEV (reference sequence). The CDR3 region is CASRPHVEGAGEQYF.

CDR3 sequence: CSVEWTPRDTDTQYF. The chain combines TRBV29-1 with TRBJ2-3; there is no DNA to check the TCRdb D call of TRBD2. This CDR3 has 15 amino acids. The V gene's germline CDR1 is SQVTM and CDR2 ANQGSEA.

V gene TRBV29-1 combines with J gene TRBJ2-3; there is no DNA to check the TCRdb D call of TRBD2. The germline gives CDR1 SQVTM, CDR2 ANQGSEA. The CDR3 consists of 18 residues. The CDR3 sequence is CSVQTGGLTPPFTDTQYF.

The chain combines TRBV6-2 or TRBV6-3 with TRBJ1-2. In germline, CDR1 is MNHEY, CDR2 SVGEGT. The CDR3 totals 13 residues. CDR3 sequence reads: CASREGRNYGYTF.

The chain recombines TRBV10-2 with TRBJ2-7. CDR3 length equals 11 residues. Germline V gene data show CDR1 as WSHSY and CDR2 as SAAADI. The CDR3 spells CASSEIREQYF.